Given below is one TCR beta chain in context. The target antigen is unknown. These data originate in a study of post-analysis software for immune sequencing data. For the study at large: Relapsing-remitting, secondary progressive and progressive-relapsing multiple sclerosis courses were included.

The CDR3 spans 15 residues. V was pared by 7 bases and J by 7 bases, with 10 bases of the junction left unmatched. Study-wide findings and caveats: Multiple sclerosis was associated with a significant reduction in normalized Chao1 diversity relative to controls. TRBV5-6, TRBV5-1 and TRBV20-1 belonged to a set of about 5 TRBV segments that were more frequent in patients than controls. Pronounced co-clustering by F measure was evident among identically batched samples.

Researchers reported that TCR beta cDNA libraries carried unique molecular identifiers. Each batch of about 1 to 11 million T cells produced roughly 450,000 cDNA molecules. TCRdb used MiXCR to reprocess the PCR reads, holding one entry per CDR3 protein. The table lists some 260,000 distinct CDR3 sequences, 30% to 45% of them singletons, with around 4.8% in the top ten. The gene calls are TRBV12-3 or TRBV12-4 and TRBJ2-1; 10 bases align to TRBD2. This clonotype was sampled from a girl aged 5-17 years with multiple sclerosis. Sequencing input: blood. CDR3 sequence reads: CASTSGLADGNEQFF. The CDR3 nucleotides are TGTGCCAGCACCTCAGGACTAGCGGATGGGAATGAGCAGTTCTTC.